This TCR beta chain was obtained from a study of T cell repertoires in cytomegalovirus infection. On the study more broadly: The authors used CMV epitopes that were HLA-C-restricted (recently identified) and HLA-B-restricted (well studied). Evidence of both CMV infection and a matching HLA type came from public TCR beta signatures. Study observations and caveats: Ex vivo responses were dominated by HLA-C-restricted CMV-specific TCR beta clonotypes. Carriers of CMV plus the relevant HLA were identified by cumulative public TCR beta family frequency.

Worth noting for this clonotype: The antigen is undetermined.

Germline assignment: CDR1 SGHAT and CDR2 FQNNGV. V dropped 3 bases and J dropped 5 bases, with 10 bases sitting between them. CDR3 length: 14 residues. TCRdb redid the calling of the reads with MiXCR, one entry per CDR3 protein. The table includes roughly 280,000 distinct CDR3 sequences, about 20% detected once. This chain joins TRBV11-2 and TRBJ1-4; D is unresolved. Material: cultured PBMCs, obtained from culture after CMV antigen stimulation. The sequence derives from a human donor in good health (CMV status not recorded). Some clones in this sample may be carry-over from other donors' samples. The CDR3 DNA follows: TGTGCCAGCAGCTTCGGTCGTCAGAATGAAAAACTGTTTTTT. This encodes CASSFGRQNEKLFF.